The 23 T cell receptor beta chains below were found in one sample sequenced in a study of regulatory T cells in long-lasting Graves disease. Time point reported: persistent/refractory GD, antithyroid drugs over 5 years with positive TRAb. TCR sequences were obtained from RNA taken from PBMCs. TCR beta libraries were built with iRepertoire HTBI primers and Arm-PCR of CDR3 regions. TCRdb called the multiplex PCR reads again in MiXCR, with one record for every CDR3 protein. The repertoire holds 310,000 or so distinct CDR3 sequences, with around 23% as singletons. The sequenced sample was peripheral blood mononuclear cells (PBMCs), obtained when the disease was refractory, from a patient treated with antithyroid drugs. All receptors come from a female donor with Graves disease.

V and J are TRBV7-2 and TRBJ1-2; tentatively, D is TRBD1 (5 bases). With 4 bases removed from V and 0 bases from J, the gap between germline ends came to 15 bases. Germline CDR1 SGHTA, CDR2 FQGNSA. The CDR3 is 16 residues long. This CDR3 reads CASSSGTIRSNYGYTF. In DNA, the CDR3 is TGTGCCAGCAGCTCGGGGACCATAAGGTCTAACTATGGCTACACCTTC.

V usage is TRBV6-5 and J usage is TRBJ2-7, with D perhaps assigned TRBD1 or TRBD2 (5 bases each). Germline loops: CDR1 MNHEY, CDR2 SVGAGI. V gave up 0 bases and J gave up 1 base, with 10 bases separating them. The CDR3 covers 15 residues. This CDR3 reads CASSYSNGGSYEQYF. The CDR3 coding sequence is TGTGCCAGCAGTTACTCGAATGGGGGATCCTACGAGCAGTACTTC.

This clonotype was seen ten or more times. This sequence joins TRBV15 and TRBJ2-5; D might be TRBD2 (6 bases). Germline V gives CDR1 LNHNV, CDR2 YYDKDF (reference sequence). The length of the CDR3 is 15 residues. V was shortened by 1 base and J by 4 bases, with 13 bases between the two germline ends. The CDR3 sequence: CATSRAPSSAETQYF. In nucleotides, the CDR3 is TGTGCCACCAGCAGAGCACCGTCTAGCGCAGAGACCCAGTACTTC. The whole variable domain, filled in from reference TRBV15 and TRBJ2-5, reads DAMVIQNPRYQVTQFGKPVTLSCSQTLNHNVMYWYQQKSSQAPKLLFHYYDKDFNNEADTPDNFQSRRPNTSFCFLDIRSPGLGDTAMYLCATSRAPSSAETQYFGPGTRLLVL.

The sample holds many counts of this clonotype. The chain uses TRBV2 and TRBJ1-1, with D unresolved. The V end was cut by 7 bases, the J end by 0 bases, with 12 bases between. The CDR3 totals 14 residues. In germline, CDR1 is SNHLY, CDR2 FYNNEI. The CDR3 DNA is TGTGCCAGCATCTTCACCCTTATGAACACTGAAGCTTTCTTT. Translation gives CASIFTLMNTEAFF.

Only a few counts were recorded for this clonotype. The V gene is TRBV7-9, the J gene TRBJ2-7, with D perhaps being TRBD1 or TRBD2 (7 bases each). Germline loops: CDR1 SEHNR, CDR2 FQNEAQ (reference sequence). The V end lost 6 bases, the J end lost 1 base, and 16 bases lay between the germline ends. The CDR3 extends over 15 amino acids. The CDR3 region is CASSSEQGGSYEQYF. CDR3 sequence (DNA): TGTGCCAGCAGTAGCGAGCAGGGGGGGTCCTACGAGCAGTACTTC. Variable domain in full (rest from reference TRBV7-9 and TRBJ2-7): DTGVSQNPRHKITKRGQNVTFRCDPISEHNRLYWYRQTLGQGPEFLTYFQNEAQLEKSRLLSDRFSAERPKGSFSTLEIQRTEQGDSAMYLCASSSEQGGSYEQYFGPGTRLTVT.

This clonotype was seen a handful of times. The J gene is TRBJ1-4, the V gene TRBV18; TRBD1 matches 9 bases. Unmatched junction bases numbered 2, after V lost 3 bases and J lost 0 bases. The CDR3 length is 16 residues. The V gene's germline CDR1 is KGHSH and CDR2 LQKENI. As DNA, the CDR3 is TGTGCCAGCTCACCGGGACAGGGTCCAACTAATGAAAAACTGTTTTTT. It yields the protein CASSPGQGPTNEKLFF.

This clonotype was found many times. The chain has TRBV12-3 or TRBV12-4 and TRBJ2-5, with D maybe TRBD2 (6 bases). CDR3 length: 15 residues. V lost 6 bases and J 5 bases, leaving 19 bases between the germline ends. The CDR3 spells CASRPDWGEMETQYF. For the CDR3, the DNA is TGTGCCAGCAGGCCAGACTGGGGGGAGATGGAGACCCAGTACTTC.

This clonotype was recorded many times. The rearrangement links TRBV2 to TRBJ2-7, with a possible D match to TRBD1 (5 bases). Germline loops: CDR1 SNHLY, CDR2 FYNNEI. Trimming shortened V by 3 bases and J by 2 bases, and 20 bases separated the two germline ends. CDR3 size: 17 residues. The CDR3 sequence is CASSDSLGPGYTYEQYF. In DNA form, the CDR3 reads TGTGCCAGCAGTGATTCGCTGGGGCCAGGTTACACCTACGAGCAGTACTTC.

This clonotype was counted many times. The V gene is TRBV3-1, the J gene TRBJ2-7; 8 bases are a match to TRBD2. CDR1 and CDR2 from the germline V gene are LGHDT and YNNKEL (reference sequence). V trimming: 4 bases; J trimming: 7 bases; junction bases outside the gene matches: 12. This CDR3 contains 15 residues. CDR3 coding DNA: TGTGCCAGCAGCCCCGGTGGGACTAGAGCTGGGGAGCAGTACTTC. Protein product: CASSPGGTRAGEQYF.

V usage is TRBV19 and J usage is TRBJ2-7; D is ambiguous. The CDR3 has 14 residues. The V gene's germline CDR1 is LNHDA and CDR2 SQIVND (reference sequence). V was cut by 3 bases and J by 0 bases, with 9 bases left in between. CDR3: CASSMRGFSYEQYF. The CDR3 DNA reads TGTGCCAGTAGTATGAGAGGCTTCTCCTACGAGCAGTACTTC.

The J gene is TRBJ1-5, the V gene TRBV6-1; 8 bases match TRBD1. Germline-derived CDR1 and CDR2 are MNHNS and SASEGT. There are 15 residues in the CDR3. V shed 7 bases, J shed 5 bases, and the junction held 10 bases outside the gene matches. The CDR3 DNA reads TGTGCCAGCAATAGCAGGGGGCCCTCGGATCAGCCCCAGCATTTT. Protein sequence: CASNSRGPSDQPQHF.

In regard to this clonotype: One end of the junction varies from germline; a read error may be responsible. The V call is TRBV3-1, the J call TRBJ2-7, with D maybe TRBD2 (5 bases). The CDR3 extends over 14 amino acids. Per germline, CDR1 LGHDT and CDR2 YNNKEL (reference sequence). CDR3 sequence reads: CASSPVVDNNERYF. CDR3 nucleotides: TGTGCCAGCAGCCCCGTCGTTGACAACAACGAGCGGTACTTT.

The chain is built from TRBV5-1 and TRBJ2-7, with TRBD2 identical over 11 bases. Germline V lookup: CDR1 SGHRS, CDR2 YFSETQ. The junction had 13 bases not matched to a gene; V was cut back by 4 bases and J by 7 bases. This CDR3 contains 16 residues. The CDR3 nucleotides read TGCGCCAGCAGCATGGCCGGGACTAGCGGCCCGCCGGAGCAGTACTTC. Translating gives CASSMAGTSGPPEQYF.

The chain has TRBV7-2 and TRBJ1-2; D is unclear. This CDR3 contains 13 residues. The V gene lost 6 bases and the J gene lost 2 bases, with 10 bases spanning the gap. Germline CDR1 and CDR2: SGHTA and FQGNSA. CDR3 sequence (DNA): TGTGCCAGCAGTCAGGACTCAAACTATGGCTACACCTTC. This gives the protein CASSQDSNYGYTF.

This chain connects TRBV6-1 to TRBJ1-2; tentatively, D is TRBD1 (6 bases). Trimming pared 2 bases from V and 11 bases from J, leaving 12 bases between. Looked up from germline, CDR1 is MNHNS and CDR2 is SASEGT. CDR3 length: 12 residues. The CDR3 spells CASSEMQGLYTF. The DNA for the CDR3 is TGTGCCAGCAGTGAAATGCAGGGGCTGTACACCTTC.

This clonotype occurred a few times. The V call is TRBV11-2, the J call TRBJ2-2, with a tentative D call TRBD2 (5 bases). The CDR3 runs 16 residues. V shed 3 bases and J shed 0 bases, with 11 bases lying between them. In germline, CDR1 is SGHAT, CDR2 FQNNGV. The chain's CDR3 is CASSFIRGSNTGELFF. The DNA for the CDR3 is TGTGCCAGCAGCTTTATACGGGGTTCGAACACCGGGGAGCTGTTTTTT.

CDR3 DNA: TGTGCCAGCAGTCCGCAGGGAACTGGAAACACCATATATTTT. It is translated as CASSPQGTGNTIYF. The J gene is TRBJ1-3, the V gene TRBV27, with D possibly being TRBD1 (5 bases). Germline V gene lookup returns CDR1 MNHEY and CDR2 SMNVEV (reference sequence). The CDR3 is 14 residues long. V lost 5 bases and J lost 2, with 10 bases in between.

This clonotype was counted many times. V is TRBV5-1 and J is TRBJ2-7, with 13 bases that match TRBD2. Trimming at V came to 2 bases and at J to 0 bases, leaving 2 bases not matched to a gene. The V gene's germline CDR1 is SGHRS and CDR2 YFSETQ. The CDR3 sequence is 16 residues long. The CDR3 DNA follows: TGCGCCAGCAGCTTAGGACTAGCGGGGGACTCCTACGAGCAGTACTTC. It yields the protein CASSLGLAGDSYEQYF.

In this sample, this clonotype turned up many times. The V and J genes are TRBV30 and TRBJ1-6; no firm D call. Germline loops: CDR1 GTSNPN, CDR2 SVGIG (reference sequence). The CDR3 has 13 amino acids. V was clipped by 0 bases and J by 8 bases, with 8 bases between them. CDR3 DNA sequence: TGTGCCTGGAGTGTACAAGAGGATTCACCCCTCCACTTT. Amino acids: CAWSVQEDSPLHF.

The V and J genes are TRBV27 and TRBJ2-5, with 16 bases lining up with TRBD2. The V gene end was trimmed by 5 bases and the J gene end by 0 bases; junction bases not matched to a gene: 3. CDR1 and CDR2 (germline): MNHEY, SMNVEV (reference sequence). The CDR3 runs 17 residues. CDR3 coding DNA: TGTGCCAGCAGTCCCGGGACTAGCGGGGGGGACCAAGAGACCCAGTACTTC. This sequence encodes CASSPGTSGGDQETQYF.

At least ten counts were recorded for this clonotype. The rearrangement links TRBV28 to TRBJ2-7; D remains unclear. CDR3 length equals 13 residues. The germline V and J ends were trimmed by 2 bases and 3 bases, with 8 bases remaining between them. CDR1 and CDR2 from the germline V gene are MDHEN and SYDVKM. The CDR3 reads CASSLRGLYEQYF. DNA of the CDR3: TGTGCCAGCAGTTTACGCGGCCTCTACGAGCAGTACTTC.

The V call is TRBV7-9, the J call TRBJ1-1, with 11 bases fitting TRBD1. Trimming at V came to 4 bases and at J to 1 base, leaving 5 bases not matched to a gene. Germline V gene lookup returns CDR1 SEHNR and CDR2 FQNEAQ (reference sequence). This CDR3 is built from 16 residues. The CDR3 nucleotides are TGTGCCAGCAGCTCGGGACAGGGGGGTCCGAACACTGAAGCTTTCTTT. The encoded protein is CASSSGQGGPNTEAFF.

This clonotype was counted between two and nine times. CDR3 loop: CASRSGQGIYEQYF. The DNA of the CDR3 is TGTGCCAGCAGATCGGGACAGGGTATCTACGAGCAGTACTTC. This chain connects TRBV6-1 to TRBJ2-7; 9 bases line up with TRBD1. The germline CDR1 and CDR2 sequences are MNHNS and SASEGT. The CDR3 consists of 14 residues. With 6 bases clipped from V and 3 bases from J, the junction kept 6 bases outside the gene matches.